The present TCR beta chain was sequenced within a study of immune aging and cytomegalovirus after organ transplant (dated by TCRdb to the early 2020s). Turning to the overall study: Every transplant recipient was given three-drug immunosuppression consisting of prednisone, tacrolimus, and mycophenolate. Findings and caveats that apply to the study as a whole: Because CD57 was not measured in the sequencing data, a conservative gene-based aging definition was used instead. Following viremia, aged-phenotype cells rose post-transplant in clones of any size, with the rise occurring earlier in large clones (days 200-264) than in small clones. Large clones contained a higher proportion of TEMRA cells, and the seven largest clones (roughly 2,000 cells) acquired aged and TEMRA cells while losing TCM cells.

The library was produced with single-cell sequencing. Instrument on record: Illumina NovaSeq 6000. The BD Rhapsody Targeted mRNA and AbSeq Reagent Kit, in a microwell format, was used for cell capture and library preparation. The libraries included TCR, sample tags, AbSeq, and targeted mRNA from the Human T-Cell Expression Panel, along with custom TOX and TOX2 primers. Libraries were sequenced on an Illumina NovaSeq. Turning to the authors' computational methods: The analysis covered approximately 9,900 cells in total, of which about 7,100 were CD8 T cells and 4494 were CD8 T cells with an identifiable TCR CDR3. On the Seven Bridges Genomics platform, raw data were run through the BD Rhapsody Targeted Analysis Pipeline with V(D)J processing. SeqGeq 1.6.0 was used for quality control, Sample Tag demultiplexing with Lex-BDSMK, clone identification with VDJ Explorer, and Seurat clustering. A clone was considered non-expanded if it made up <1% of CD8 T cells, and considered a clonal expansion if it made up >2.5% of the sample. TCRdb passed the public sequencing reads through fastp at Q25 and MiXCR, retaining productive beta sequences. One record per CDR3 amino acid sequence lists the most common genes and DNA. The V and J calls shown here were made by TCRdb, not taken from the authors' results. This sample lists 20,000 to 25,000 distinct CDR3 sequences; around 33% were detected once. Less than 30% of the sample rests with the top ten.

Including the terminal cysteine and phenylalanine, the CDR3 comprises 12 residues. The only DNA kept is the CDR3, 36 bases in frame from the first base. At the junction V is shortened by 2 bases and J by 5 bases, with 7 bases in between. For CDR1 and CDR2, the germline V gene (reference sequence) lists MNHEY and SMNVEV. The label giving this sample's time point can be read as: five sample-tagged time points from pre-transplant (day -1) to day 368 post-transplant, pooled. After thawing, PBMC were stimulated with a CMV IE-1 overlapping peptide library for under 15 hours, with no transport inhibitors added. After thawing, cells rested overnight before stimulation in R10 medium with CD28/CD49d costimulation. The IE-1 peptide library was made up of 15-amino-acid peptides, each overlapping by 11 amino acids. Samples from each time point were barcoded using BD Single-Cell Multiplexing Kit Sample Tags, then pooled and stained with oligo-conjugated anti-CD45RA and sorting antibodies. A BD FACSAria III was used to sort CMV-responsive CD8+CD137+ and CD4+CD154+ T cells at 4-way purity. Blood was drawn into EDTA vacutainers and was processed by Ficoll gradient within 1-24 hours.

As to this clonotype: Its recognized antigen is unknown. No base qualities exist here, and no much larger clone lies one base off it.

The material sequenced was CMV peptide-activated CD4+ and CD8+ T cells sorted from blood, taken at five time points, pooled. The sample's cell subset or site, from its label and the paper: sorted CD8+CD137+ and CD4+CD154+ T cells after roughly 12 h CMV IE-1 peptide stimulation. This chain is built from TRBV27 and TRBJ2-7; the D gene lacks a confident call. The sequence was obtained from a female donor who had a heart transplant and CMV viremia. The sequenced DNA: TGTGCCAGCAGTTTAGGGTCCAACGAGCAGTACTTC. Translated, this gives CASSLGSNEQYF.